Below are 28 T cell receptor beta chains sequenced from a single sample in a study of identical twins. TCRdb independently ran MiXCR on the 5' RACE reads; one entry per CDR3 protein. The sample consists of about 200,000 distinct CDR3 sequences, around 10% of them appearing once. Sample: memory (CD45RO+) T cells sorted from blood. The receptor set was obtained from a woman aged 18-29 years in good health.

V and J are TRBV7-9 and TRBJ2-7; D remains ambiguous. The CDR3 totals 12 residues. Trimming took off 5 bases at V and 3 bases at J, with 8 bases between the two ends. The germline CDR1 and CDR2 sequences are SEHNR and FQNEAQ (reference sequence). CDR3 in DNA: TGTGCCAGCAGCAAAGGAGACTACGAGCAGTACTTC. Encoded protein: CASSKGDYEQYF.

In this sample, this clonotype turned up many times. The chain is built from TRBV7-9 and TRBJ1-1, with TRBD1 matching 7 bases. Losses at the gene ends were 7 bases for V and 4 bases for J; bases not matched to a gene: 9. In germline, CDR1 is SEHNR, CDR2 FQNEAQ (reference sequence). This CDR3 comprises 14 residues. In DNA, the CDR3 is TGTGCCAGCACCTACTACAGGGGCGGCACTGAAGCTTTCTTT. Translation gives CASTYYRGGTEAFF.

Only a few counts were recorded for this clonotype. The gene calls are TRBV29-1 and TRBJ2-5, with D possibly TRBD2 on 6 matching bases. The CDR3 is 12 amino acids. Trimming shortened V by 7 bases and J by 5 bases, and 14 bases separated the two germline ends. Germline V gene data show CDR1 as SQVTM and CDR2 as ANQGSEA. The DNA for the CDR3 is TGCAGCGGGCGGAGGGTAGCGGAGACCCAGTACTTC. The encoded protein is CSGRRVAETQYF.

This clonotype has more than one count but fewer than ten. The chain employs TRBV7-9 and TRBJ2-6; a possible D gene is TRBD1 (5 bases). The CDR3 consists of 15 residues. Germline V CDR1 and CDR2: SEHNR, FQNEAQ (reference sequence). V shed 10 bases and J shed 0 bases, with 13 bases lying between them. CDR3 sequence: CATEQDFSGANVLTF. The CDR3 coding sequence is TGTGCCACCGAACAGGATTTCTCTGGGGCCAACGTCCTGACTTTC.

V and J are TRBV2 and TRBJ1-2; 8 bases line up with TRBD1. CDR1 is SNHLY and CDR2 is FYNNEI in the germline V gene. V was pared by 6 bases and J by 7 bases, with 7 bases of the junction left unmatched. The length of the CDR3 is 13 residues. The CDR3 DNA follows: TGTGCCAGCAGCAAACAGGGGGACTTTGGCTACACCTTC. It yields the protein CASSKQGDFGYTF.

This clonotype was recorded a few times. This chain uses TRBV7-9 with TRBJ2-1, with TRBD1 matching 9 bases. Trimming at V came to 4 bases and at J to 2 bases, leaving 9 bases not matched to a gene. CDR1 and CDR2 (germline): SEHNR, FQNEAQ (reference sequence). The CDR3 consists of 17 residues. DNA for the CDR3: TGTGCCAGCAGCTCTAAGGGACAGGGTGATCCCTACAATGAGCAGTTCTTC. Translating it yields CASSSKGQGDPYNEQFF.

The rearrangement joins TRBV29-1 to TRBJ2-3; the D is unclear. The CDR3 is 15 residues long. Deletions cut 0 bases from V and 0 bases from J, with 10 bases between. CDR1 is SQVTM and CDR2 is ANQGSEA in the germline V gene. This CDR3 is CSVEDRTTSTDTQYF. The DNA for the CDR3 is TGCAGCGTTGAAGATAGGACGACCAGCACAGATACGCAGTATTTT.

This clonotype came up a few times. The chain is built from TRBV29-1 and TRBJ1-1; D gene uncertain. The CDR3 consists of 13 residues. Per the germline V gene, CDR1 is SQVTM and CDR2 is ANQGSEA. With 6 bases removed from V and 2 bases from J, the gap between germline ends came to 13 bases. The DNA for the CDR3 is TGCAGCGTCCTAAGGACGGGTAACACTGAAGCTTTCTTT. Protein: CSVLRTGNTEAFF.

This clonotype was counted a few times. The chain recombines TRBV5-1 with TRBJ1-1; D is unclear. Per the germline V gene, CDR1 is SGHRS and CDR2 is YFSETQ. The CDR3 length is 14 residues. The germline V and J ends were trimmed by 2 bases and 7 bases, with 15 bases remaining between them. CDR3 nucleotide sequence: TGCGCCAGCAGCTTCCGGGGAATTGATGGTGAAGCTTTCTTT. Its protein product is CASSFRGIDGEAFF.

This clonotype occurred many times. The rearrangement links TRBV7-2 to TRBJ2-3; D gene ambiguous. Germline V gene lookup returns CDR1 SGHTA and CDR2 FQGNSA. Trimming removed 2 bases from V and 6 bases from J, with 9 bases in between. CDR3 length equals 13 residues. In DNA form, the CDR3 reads TGTGCCAGCAGCTTATACGCTGCGGATACGCAGTATTTT. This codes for CASSLYAADTQYF.

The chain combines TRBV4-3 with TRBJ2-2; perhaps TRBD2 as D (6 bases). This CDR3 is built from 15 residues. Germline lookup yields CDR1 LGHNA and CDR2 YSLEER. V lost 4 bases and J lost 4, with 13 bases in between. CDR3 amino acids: CASSREGRSTGELFF. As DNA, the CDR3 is TGCGCCAGCAGCCGAGAGGGGAGGAGCACCGGGGAGCTGTTTTTT.

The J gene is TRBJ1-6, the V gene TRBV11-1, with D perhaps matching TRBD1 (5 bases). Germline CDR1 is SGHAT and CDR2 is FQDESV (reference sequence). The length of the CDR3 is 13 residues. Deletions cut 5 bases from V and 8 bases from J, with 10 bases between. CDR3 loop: CASSTQGHSPLHF. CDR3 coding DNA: TGTGCCAGCAGCACGCAGGGACATTCACCCCTCCACTTT.

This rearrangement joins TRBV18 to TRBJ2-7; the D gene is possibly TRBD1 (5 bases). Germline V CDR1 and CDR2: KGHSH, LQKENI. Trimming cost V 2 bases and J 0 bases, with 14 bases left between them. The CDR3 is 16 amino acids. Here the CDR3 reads CASSPSRQGHSYEQYF. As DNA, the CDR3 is TGTGCCAGCTCACCATCGCGGCAGGGCCACTCCTACGAGCAGTACTTC.

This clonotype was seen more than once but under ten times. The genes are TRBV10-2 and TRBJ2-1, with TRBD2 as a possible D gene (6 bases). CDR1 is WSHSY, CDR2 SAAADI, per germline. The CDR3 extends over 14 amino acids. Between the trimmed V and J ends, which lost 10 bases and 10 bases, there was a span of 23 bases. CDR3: CATSLGGAFNEQFF. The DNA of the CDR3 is TGCGCCACCTCCTTGGGGGGAGCCTTTAACGAGCAGTTCTTC.

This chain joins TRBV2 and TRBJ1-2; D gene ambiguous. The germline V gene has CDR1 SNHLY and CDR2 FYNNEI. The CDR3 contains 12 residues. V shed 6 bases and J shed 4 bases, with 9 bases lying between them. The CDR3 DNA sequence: TGTGCCAGCAGGGGCGGGTTCTATGGCTACACCTTC. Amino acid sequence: CASRGGFYGYTF.

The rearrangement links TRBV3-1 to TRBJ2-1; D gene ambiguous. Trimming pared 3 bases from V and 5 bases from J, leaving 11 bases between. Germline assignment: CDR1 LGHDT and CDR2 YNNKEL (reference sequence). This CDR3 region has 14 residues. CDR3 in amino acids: CASSQPWLNNEQFF. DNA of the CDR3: TGTGCCAGCAGCCAGCCTTGGTTGAACAATGAGCAGTTCTTC.

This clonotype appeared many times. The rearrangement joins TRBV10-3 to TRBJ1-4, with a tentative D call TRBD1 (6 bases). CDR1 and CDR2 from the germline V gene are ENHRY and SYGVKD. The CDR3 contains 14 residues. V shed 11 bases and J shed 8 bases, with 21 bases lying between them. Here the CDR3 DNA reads TGTGCCTCCCGGACGGCGGGGGCAAGGGAAAAACTGTTTTTT. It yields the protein CASRTAGAREKLFF.

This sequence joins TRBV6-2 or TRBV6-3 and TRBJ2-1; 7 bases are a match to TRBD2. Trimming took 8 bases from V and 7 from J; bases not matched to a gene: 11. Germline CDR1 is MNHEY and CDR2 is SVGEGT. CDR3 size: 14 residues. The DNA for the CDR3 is TGTGCCAGCGGGAGGGGCGGGACGTTAAATGAGCAGTTCTTC. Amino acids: CASGRGGTLNEQFF.

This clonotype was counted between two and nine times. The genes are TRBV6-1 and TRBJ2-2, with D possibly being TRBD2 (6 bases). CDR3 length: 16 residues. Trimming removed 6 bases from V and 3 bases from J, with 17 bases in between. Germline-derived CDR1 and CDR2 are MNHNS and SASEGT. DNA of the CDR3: TGTGCCAGCAGGAAGACCGGGACTCGCTACACCGGGGAGCTGTTTTTT. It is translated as CASRKTGTRYTGELFF.

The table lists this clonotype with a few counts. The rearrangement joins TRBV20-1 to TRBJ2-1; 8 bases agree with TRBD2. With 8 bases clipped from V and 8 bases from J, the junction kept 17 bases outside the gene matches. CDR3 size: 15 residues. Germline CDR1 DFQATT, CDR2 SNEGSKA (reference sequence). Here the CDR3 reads CSTYSVVAGRYEQFF. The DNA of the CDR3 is TGCAGTACCTATAGTGTGGTAGCGGGGAGGTATGAGCAGTTCTTC.

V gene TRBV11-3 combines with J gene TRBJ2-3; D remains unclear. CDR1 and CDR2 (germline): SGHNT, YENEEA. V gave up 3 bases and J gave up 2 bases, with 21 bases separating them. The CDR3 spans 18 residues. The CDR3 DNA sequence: TGTGCCAGCAGCTTCCTCCCCTTCAGCGCGTTATACACAGATACGCAGTATTTT. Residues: CASSFLPFSALYTDTQYF. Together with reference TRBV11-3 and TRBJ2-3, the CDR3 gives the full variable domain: EAGVVQSPRYKIIEKKQPVAFWCNPISGHNTLYWYLQNLGQGPELLIRYENEEAVDDSQLPKDRFSAERLKGVDSTLKIQPAELGDSAVYLCASSFLPFSALYTDTQYFGPGTRLTVL.

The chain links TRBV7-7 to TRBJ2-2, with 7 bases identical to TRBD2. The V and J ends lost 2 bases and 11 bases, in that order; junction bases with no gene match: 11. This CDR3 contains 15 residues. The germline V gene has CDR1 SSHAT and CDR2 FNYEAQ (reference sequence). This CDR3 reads CASSLQEAGRGELFF. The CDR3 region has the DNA TGTGCCAGCAGCTTACAGGAAGCGGGGCGAGGAGAGCTGTTTTTT. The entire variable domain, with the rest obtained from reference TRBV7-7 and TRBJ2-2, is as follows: GAGVSQSPRYKVTKRGQDVTLRCDPISSHATLYWYQQALGQGPEFLTYFNYEAQPDKSGLPSDRFSAERPEGSISTLTIQRTEQRDSAMYRCASSLQEAGRGELFFGEGSRLTVL.

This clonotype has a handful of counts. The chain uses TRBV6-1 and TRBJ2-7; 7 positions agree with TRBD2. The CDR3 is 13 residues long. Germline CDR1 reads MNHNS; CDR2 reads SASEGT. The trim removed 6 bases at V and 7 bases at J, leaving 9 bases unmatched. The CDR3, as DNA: TGTGCCAGCAGCCCCCGGGAGGATGGGGAGCAGTACTTC. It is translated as CASSPREDGEQYF.

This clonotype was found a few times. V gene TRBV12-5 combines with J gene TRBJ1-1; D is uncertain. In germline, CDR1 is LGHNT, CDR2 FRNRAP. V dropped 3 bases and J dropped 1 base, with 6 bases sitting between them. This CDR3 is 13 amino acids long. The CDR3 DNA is TGTGCTAGTGGTTTAAAAGAGAACACTGAAGCTTTCTTT. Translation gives CASGLKENTEAFF. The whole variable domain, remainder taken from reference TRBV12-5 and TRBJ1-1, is DARVTQTPRHKVTEMGQEVTMRCQPILGHNTVFWYRQTMMQGLELLAYFRNRAPLDDSGMPKDRFSAEMPDATLATLKIQPSEPRDSAVYFCASGLKENTEAFFGQGTRLTVV.

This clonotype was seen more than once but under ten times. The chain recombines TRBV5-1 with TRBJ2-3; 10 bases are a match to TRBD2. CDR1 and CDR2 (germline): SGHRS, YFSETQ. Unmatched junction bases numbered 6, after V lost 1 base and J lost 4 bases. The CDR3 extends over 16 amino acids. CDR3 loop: CASSLLSGGASDTQYF. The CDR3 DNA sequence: TGCGCCAGCAGCTTGTTGAGCGGGGGGGCATCAGATACGCAGTATTTT. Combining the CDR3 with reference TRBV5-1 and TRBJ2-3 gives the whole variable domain KAGVTQTPRYLIKTRGQQVTLSCSPISGHRSVSWYQQTPGQGLQFLFEYFSETQRNKGNFPGRFSGRQFSNSRSEMNVSTLELGDSALYLCASSLLSGGASDTQYFGPGTRLTVL.

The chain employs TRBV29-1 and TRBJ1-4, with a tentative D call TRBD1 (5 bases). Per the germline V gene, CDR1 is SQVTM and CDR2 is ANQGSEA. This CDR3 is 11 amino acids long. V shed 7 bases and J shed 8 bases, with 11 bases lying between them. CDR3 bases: TGCAGCGCCCAATACAGGGAAAAACTGTTTTTT. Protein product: CSAQYREKLFF.

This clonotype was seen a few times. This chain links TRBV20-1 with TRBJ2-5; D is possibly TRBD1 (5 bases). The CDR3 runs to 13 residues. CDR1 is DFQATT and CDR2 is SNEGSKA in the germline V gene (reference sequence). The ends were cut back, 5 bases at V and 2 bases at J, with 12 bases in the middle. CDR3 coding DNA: TGCAGTGCTCCAAGGGGTATGCAAGAGACCCAGTACTTC. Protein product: CSAPRGMQETQYF.

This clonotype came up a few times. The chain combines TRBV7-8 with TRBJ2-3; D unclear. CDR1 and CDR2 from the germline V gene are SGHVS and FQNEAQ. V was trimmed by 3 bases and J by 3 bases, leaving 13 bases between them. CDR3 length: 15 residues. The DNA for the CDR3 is TGTGCCAGCAGCTTTCGCAAGAGCCCAACAGATACGCAGTATTTT. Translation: CASSFRKSPTDTQYF.